A single sample gave rise to the 9 T cell receptor beta chains below, sequenced in a study of cytomegalovirus exposure and HLA in healthy donors. The method was immunoSEQ multiplex PCR; TCRdb's version includes in-frame clones alone and lacks a portion of them. The table lists 250,000 to 300,000 clones, almost 90% of them singletons. The sample consisted of PBMCs. The receptor set was obtained from a woman in her late teens or twenties in good health and CMV-seronegative.

CDR3 DNA sequence: TGTGCCAGCAGCTTAGGAGCGGTTAATGAGCAGTTCTTC. It codes for CASSLGAVNEQFF. V gene TRBV7-6 combines with J gene TRBJ2-1; possible D gene TRBD2, 5 bases. This CDR3 is 13 amino acids long. Trimming removed 1 base from V and 7 bases from J, with 8 bases in between. Germline V gene sequence: CDR1 SGHVS, CDR2 FNYEAQ.

CDR3 sequence: CASSPGDRLRTIYF. The DNA for the CDR3 is TGTGCCAGCAGCCCTGGGGACAGGTTGAGGACCATATATTTT. The chain carries TRBV7-9 and TRBJ1-3, with 8 bases aligning to TRBD1. There are 14 residues in the CDR3. The V gene end was trimmed by 5 bases and the J gene end by 10 bases; junction bases not matched to a gene: 10. Per germline, CDR1 SEHNR and CDR2 FQNEAQ (reference sequence).

This clone was counted a single time. V and J are TRBV10-1 and TRBJ2-1; 7 bases fit TRBD1. Germline values: CDR1 WNHNN, CDR2 SYGVQD (reference sequence). This CDR3 is 16 amino acids long. V dropped 3 bases and J dropped 10; count of bases not matched to a gene: 15. CDR3 sequence reads: CASSDSGQASGFEQFF. The CDR3 DNA follows: TGCGCCAGCAGTGACTCCGGACAGGCCTCTGGCTTCGAGCAGTTCTTC.

The chain carries TRBV7-9 and TRBJ2-7, with D perhaps matching TRBD2 (6 bases). This CDR3 has 13 amino acids. Per the germline V gene, CDR1 is SEHNR and CDR2 is FQNEAQ (reference sequence). CDR3 nucleotides: TGTGCCAGCAGCTTAGGGGGGATCGGGAGACTGGACGTC. Translated: CASSLGGIGRLDV.

The chain uses TRBV11-3 and TRBJ2-2, with 7 bases aligning to TRBD2. The CDR3 runs to 16 residues. V shed 5 bases and J 0 bases; nucleotides not matched to a gene: 6. Germline loops: CDR1 SGHNT, CDR2 YENEEA. The CDR3, as DNA: TGTGCCAGCAGCGCGCGGGGGTTTGCGAACACCGGGGAGCTGTTTTTT. It yields the protein CASSARGFANTGELFF.

This clone was observed a single time. The chain recombines TRBV18 with TRBJ2-7; 9 bases match TRBD1. V was clipped by 9 bases and J by 4 bases; unmatched bases: 10. Per the germline V gene, CDR1 is KGHSH and CDR2 is LQKENI. The CDR3 consists of 14 residues. The CDR3: CASSPGQGTYEQYF. The CDR3 DNA reads TGTGCCAGTTCTCCGGGACAGGGCACGTACGAGCAGTACTTC.

The chain carries TRBV7-2 and TRBJ1-6; D remains unclear. The CDR3 runs 18 residues. V shed 1 base and J shed 0 bases, with 13 bases lying between them. Looked up from germline, CDR1 is SGHTA and CDR2 is FQGNSA. In DNA form, the CDR3 reads TGTGCCAGCAGCTTAGGGATTTTTCGGGGCTCCTATAATTCACCCCTCCACTTT. Its translation is CASSLGIFRGSYNSPLHF. The full variable domain, its missing parts supplied by reference TRBV7-2 and TRBJ1-6, is GAGVSQSPSNKVTEKGKDVELRCDPISGHTALYWYRQSLGQGLEFLIYFQGNSAPDKSGLPSDRFSAERTGGSVSTLTIQRTQQEDSAVYLCASSLGIFRGSYNSPLHFGNGTRLTVT.

This rearrangement joins TRBV19 to TRBJ2-7, with D perhaps matching TRBD1 (6 bases). The V gene's germline CDR1 is LNHDA and CDR2 SQIVND (reference sequence). The V and J ends lost 1 base and 5 bases respectively, with 12 bases between them. This CDR3 comprises 14 residues. The CDR3 loop is CASSIGDIPHEQYF. In nucleotides, the CDR3 is TGTGCCAGTAGTATAGGGGACATTCCCCACGAGCAGTACTTC.

The chain joins TRBV5-1 to TRBJ2-6, with 9 bases identical to TRBD1. CDR1 and CDR2 from the germline V gene are SGHRS and YFSETQ. J was trimmed by 0 bases and V by 7 bases; bases with no gene match: 8. CDR3 length equals 17 residues. The CDR3 DNA sequence: TGCGCCAGCCGTTCGGGACAGGGAGCCTCTGGGGCCAACGTCCTGACTTTC. Its protein product is CASRSGQGASGANVLTF.